A selection of T cell receptor beta chains follows, all from one sample in a study of cytotoxic CD8 clonotypes in ibrutinib-treated CLL. Using immunoSEQ multiplex PCR, the repertoire was profiled, and TCRdb retains in-frame clones only, with some absent. This table has some 200,000 clones, 70% to 75% appearing once. The sample in question was PBMCs, obtained after 12 months of ibrutinib treatment. The receptors come from a human donor with chronic lymphocytic leukemia. CDR3s include the opening cysteine and the closing phenylalanine or tryptophan. The order of the fields is J gene, V gene, clone size, D gene, CDR3 protein, CDR3 DNA. The D gene is left open where the match is weak. Size is stated for part of the rows, as once, few or many counts, or as a class when the clone is expanded.

>TRBJ2-7|TRBV9|NA|TRBD2
CASSPENRGGYEQYF
TGTGCCAGCAGCCCAGAGAATCGGGGGGGCTACGAGCAGTACTTC
>TRBJ2-2|TRBV12-5|NA|TRBD2
CASAPLAGGANTGELFF
TGTGCTAGTGCCCCGCTAGCGGGGGGAGCGAACACCGGGGAGCTGTTTTTT
>TRBJ1-6|TRBV27|NA|TRBD1
CASTTGGGMTPLHF
TGTGCCAGCACCACCGGAGGGGGCATGACACCCCTCCACTTT
>TRBJ1-2|TRBV6-1|NA|NA
CASSPQGTYGYTF
TGTGCCAGCAGTCCACAGGGAACCTATGGCTACACCTTC
>TRBJ1-3|TRBV11-3|NA|NA
CASSLEAQRNTIYF
TGTGCCAGCAGCTTAGAGGCGCAGAGAAACACCATATATTTT
>TRBJ2-1|TRBV28|once|NA
CASSFLLARYNEQFF
TGTGCCAGCAGTTTTCTTCTAGCGCGCTACAATGAGCAGTTCTTC
>TRBJ1-2|TRBV5-1|NA|TRBD1
CASRTGGNYGYTF
TGCGCCAGCAGGACAGGGGGTAACTATGGCTACACCTTC
>TRBJ2-1|TRBV9|NA|NA
CASSEGTSLTEQFF
TGTGCCAGCAGCGAGGGGACATCCCTTACAGAGCAGTTCTTC
>TRBJ2-3|TRBV6-4|NA|NA
CASSVQRSTDTQYF
TGTGCCAGCAGTGTCCAGCGGAGCACAGATACGCAGTATTTT
>TRBJ1-4|TRBV2|NA|NA
CASTLQATNEKLFF
TGTGCCAGCACACTTCAGGCAACTAATGAAAAACTGTTTTTT
>TRBJ2-1|TRBV9|few|TRBD1
CASSVTGQGYNEQFF
TGTGCCAGCAGCGTAACGGGACAGGGGTACAATGAGCAGTTCTTC
>TRBJ2-7|TRBV11-2|NA|TRBD2
CASSLGTSATTAQYF
TGTGCCAGCAGCTTAGGGACTAGCGCAACGACGGCGCAGTACTTC
>TRBJ2-1|TRBV5-6|NA|NA
CASSSWTAVYNEQFF
TGTGCCAGCAGCTCGTGGACAGCGGTCTACAATGAGCAGTTCTTC
>TRBJ1-1|TRBV7-3|few|NA
CASSSDSGYTEAFF
TGTGCCAGCAGCTCGGACAGCGGCTACACTGAAGCTTTCTTT
>TRBJ1-2|TRBV7-9|few|NA
CASSLEVDFGGGYTF
TGTGCCAGCAGCTTAGAAGTGGACTTTGGGGGTGGCTACACCTTC
>TRBJ2-3|TRBV15|NA|NA
CATSLTFTDTQYF
TGTGCCACCAGCCTCACCTTCACAGATACGCAGTATTTT
>TRBJ2-1|TRBV5-1|few|TRBD2
CASSSGLAGGHYNEQFF
TGCGCCAGCAGCTCCGGACTAGCGGGAGGGCACTACAATGAGCAGTTCTTC
>TRBJ2-3|TRBV21-1|once|NA
CASSGQCYTDTQYF
TGTGCCAGCTCGGGACAGTGCTACACAGATACGCAGTATTTT